Below are 5 T cell receptor beta chains sequenced from a single sample in a study of blood T cell repertoires in COVID-19. Measured with immunoSEQ multiplex PCR; TCRdb has only the in-frame clones, and not every one. This table has about 190,000 clones, roughly 83% appearing once. Specimen: PBMCs or T cells enriched from blood (not recorded which). These receptors came from a woman younger than 45 who had recovered from COVID-19.

The rearrangement uses TRBV10-3 and TRBJ1-3, with D perhaps TRBD1 (6 bases). Trimming removed 4 bases at V and 2 bases at J, with 9 bases between. The CDR3 is 14 amino acids. The V gene's germline CDR1 is ENHRY and CDR2 SYGVKD. CDR3 amino acids: CAISGTATGNTIYF. In nucleotides, the CDR3 is TGTGCCATCAGTGGGACAGCTACTGGAAACACCATATATTTT.

This chain links TRBV9 with TRBJ2-7; 7 nucleotides align to TRBD1. CDR3 length: 15 residues. V was pared by 3 bases and J by 4 bases, with 10 bases of the junction left unmatched. Per the germline V gene, CDR1 is SGDLS and CDR2 is YYNGEE. CDR3 sequence reads: CASSASQGTGYEQYF. The DNA for the CDR3 is TGTGCCAGCAGCGCTTCACAGGGGACGGGATACGAGCAGTACTTC.

Turning to this clone: A much larger clone sits a single nucleotide away, making a read error possible. Additional DNA sequences in this sample encode the identical CDR3. J is TRBJ1-2 and V is TRBV28, with D hard to call. Germline CDR1 reads MDHEN; CDR2 reads SYDVKM. The CDR3 has 16 amino acids. This CDR3 is CASRSLFRLANYGYTF. As DNA, the CDR3 is TGTGCCAGCCGTTCTCTTTTCCGCCTAGCTAACTATGGCTACACCTTT.

The sample holds one count of this clone. Its ends do not fully match the called genes, so a read error is possible. The V and J genes are TRBV30 and TRBJ2-7, with TRBD2 as a possible D gene (6 bases). Germline CDR1 reads GTSNPN; CDR2 reads SVGIG (reference sequence). The CDR3 contains 12 residues. Here the CDR3 reads CAWTPGAYEQYF. The CDR3 coding sequence is TGTGCATGGACCCCGGGGGCCTACGAGCAGTACTTC.

This clone has just a few counts. The V and J genes are TRBV18 and TRBJ1-6; 9 nucleotides agree with TRBD1. Germline V gives CDR1 KGHSH, CDR2 LQKENI. This CDR3 is 14 amino acids long. The ends lost 6 bases at V and 8 bases at J; junction bases unmatched: 5. CDR3 in DNA: TGTGCCAGCTCCCGCGACAGGGGGGATTCACCCCTCCACTTT. It codes for CASSRDRGDSPLHF.